Following are 26 T cell receptor beta chains from one sample sequenced in a study of T cells in Graves' hyperthyroidism and ophthalmopathy. RNA transcripts served as the template for amplifying TCR beta CDR3 regions. First-round RT-PCR with HTBI primers amplified the TCR CDR3 region. One entry per CDR3 protein, called by TCRdb with MiXCR from the multiplex PCR reads. This sample has about 250,000 distinct CDR3 sequences; approximately 23% occur once, and the top ten carry about 40%. What was sequenced was blood. These receptor sequences come from a woman in her thirties or forties with Graves' ophthalmopathy.

The V gene is TRBV6-1, the J gene TRBJ2-5, with 8 bases fitting TRBD2. Losses at the gene ends were 8 bases for V and 5 bases for J; bases not matched to a gene: 7. This CDR3 region has 13 residues. Per the germline V gene, CDR1 is MNHNS and CDR2 is SASEGT. The CDR3 region is CASGRAGAETQYF. Written as DNA, the CDR3 is TGTGCCAGCGGTAGAGCGGGAGCGGAGACCCAGTACTTC.

At least ten counts were recorded for this clonotype. The rearrangement links TRBV6-2 or TRBV6-3 to TRBJ1-5; D not resolved. CDR3 length: 13 amino acids. CDR1 and CDR2 (germline): MNHEY, SVGEGT. V was clipped by 11 bases and J by 0 bases, with 11 bases between them. For the CDR3, the DNA is TGTGCCGTCGTGTCTAATAGCAATCAGCCCCAGCATTTT. Translation gives CAVVSNSNQPQHF.

This chain uses TRBV27 with TRBJ1-5; perhaps TRBD1 as D (6 bases). Between the trimmed V and J ends, which lost 6 bases and 0 bases, there was a span of 12 bases. CDR1 MNHEY and CDR2 SMNVEV come from the germline V gene (reference sequence). The CDR3 consists of 15 residues. CDR3: CASSPTGHSNQPQHF. DNA for the CDR3: TGTGCCAGCAGCCCGACAGGCCATAGCAATCAGCCCCAGCATTTT.

This clonotype was seen a handful of times. The chain links TRBV6-2 or TRBV6-3 to TRBJ1-5, with unresolved D. The germline V gene encodes CDR1 MNHEY and CDR2 SVGEGT. This CDR3 has 13 amino acids. V was trimmed by 2 bases and J by 4 bases, leaving 6 bases between them. The CDR3 reads CASSYQENQPQHF. CDR3 nucleotides: TGTGCCAGCAGTTACCAGGAAAATCAGCCCCAGCATTTT.

This clonotype has at least ten counts. J is TRBJ1-6 and V is TRBV7-8, with 12 bases identical to TRBD1. The CDR3 consists of 17 residues. Trimming cost V 5 bases and J 10 bases; bases outside gene matches: 12. Germline lookup yields CDR1 SGHVS and CDR2 FQNEAQ. The CDR3 bases are TGTGCCAGCAGCCTGGGACAGGGGGCCTCCGTCGGCTCACCCCTCCACTTT. It codes for CASSLGQGASVGSPLHF.

Comments on this clonotype: Possible read error: a much larger clone is one base away. The gene calls are TRBV14 and TRBJ1-3; D is undetermined. Per germline, CDR1 SGHDN and CDR2 FVKESK. The CDR3 length is 15 residues. The CDR3 reads CVSSQVAGSGNTIYF. CDR3 in DNA: TGTGTCAGCAGCCAAGTGGCAGGCTCTGGAAACACCATATATTTT.

This clonotype has at least ten counts. V is TRBV6-5 and J is TRBJ2-5; 12 nucleotides align to TRBD1. The CDR3 runs to 16 residues. The V and J ends lost 1 base and 4 bases, in that order; junction bases with no gene match: 4. CDR1 is MNHEY and CDR2 is SVGAGI in the germline V gene. CDR3 in DNA: TGTGCCAGCAGTTACTGGGGACAGGGGGCAACAGAGACCCAGTACTTC. This codes for CASSYWGQGATETQYF.

This clonotype was recorded many times. This chain links TRBV15 with TRBJ2-7; the D gene is possibly TRBD1 (6 bases). The germline V and J ends were trimmed by 1 base and 0 bases, with 13 bases remaining between them. This CDR3 spans 16 amino acids. The germline V gene encodes CDR1 LNHNV and CDR2 YYDKDF (reference sequence). The CDR3 sequence is CATSRGGQLSSYEQYF. CDR3 DNA: TGTGCCACCAGCAGAGGCGGACAGCTGAGCTCCTACGAGCAGTACTTC.

This sequence joins TRBV24-1 and TRBJ1-5; 7 positions agree with TRBD1. The CDR3 runs to 15 residues. The V segment lost 9 bases and the J segment 4 bases; nucleotides outside the gene matches: 11. Germline loops: CDR1 KGHDR, CDR2 SFDVKD. The CDR3 coding sequence is TGTGCCACCGGGGGGACACAGGGGCTGAATCAGCCCCAGCATTTT. Protein sequence: CATGGTQGLNQPQHF.

This clonotype showed up just a few times. V gene TRBV5-1 combines with J gene TRBJ2-7; 8 positions agree with TRBD1. The CDR3 contains 13 residues. The V gene's germline CDR1 is SGHRS and CDR2 YFSETQ. J gave up 5 bases and V 7 bases, and 8 bases lay outside the gene matches. The CDR3 protein is CASGRQGSDEQYF. In DNA form, the CDR3 reads TGCGCCAGCGGCCGACAGGGGTCTGACGAGCAGTACTTC.

This clonotype was observed many times. The V and J genes are TRBV6-1 and TRBJ2-2; D possibly corresponds to TRBD1 (8 bases). The germline V gene has CDR1 MNHNS and CDR2 SASEGT. The CDR3 runs 15 residues. Trimming removed 4 bases from V and 4 bases from J, with 13 bases in between. CDR3 DNA sequence: TGTGCCAGCAGTGCGGACAGGGAGGGCACCGGGGAGCTGTTTTTT. It codes for CASSADREGTGELFF.

This clonotype showed up many times. This rearrangement joins TRBV19 to TRBJ2-2; tentative D call: TRBD1 (5 bases). Trimming took 7 bases from V and 5 from J, leaving 17 bases between them. The CDR3 consists of 15 residues. The germline CDR1 and CDR2 sequences are LNHDA and SQIVND (reference sequence). The chain's CDR3 is CASTPYGAKTGELFF. CDR3 DNA sequence: TGTGCCAGTACCCCCTATGGGGCCAAAACCGGGGAGCTGTTTTTT.

This clonotype was picked up many times. The chain carries TRBV3-1 and TRBJ2-7, with 10 bases aligning to TRBD1. This CDR3 has 18 amino acids. The V segment lost 2 bases and the J segment 2 bases; nucleotides outside the gene matches: 12. In germline, CDR1 is LGHDT, CDR2 YNNKEL (reference sequence). In DNA form, the CDR3 reads TGTGCCAGCAGCCAATTTTTTGTAGTGGGACAGGGGACCTACGAGCAGTACTTC. It codes for CASSQFFVVGQGTYEQYF.

This clonotype was seen many times. The chain links TRBV6-5 to TRBJ2-7, with a weak D call TRBD2 (5 bases). The V gene lost 2 bases and the J gene lost 5 bases, with 13 bases spanning the gap. The CDR3 covers 14 residues. Per the germline V gene, CDR1 is MNHEY and CDR2 is SVGAGI. CDR3 sequence (DNA): TGTGCCAGCAGTTACGGAGGAGGTCTCAACGAGCAGTACTTC. This translates into CASSYGGGLNEQYF.

V usage is TRBV19 and J usage is TRBJ1-2, with D possibly TRBD1 on 6 matching bases. The V and J ends lost 6 bases and 6 bases respectively, with 17 bases between them. Germline V gene data show CDR1 as LNHDA and CDR2 as SQIVND (reference sequence). The CDR3 is 14 amino acids. The CDR3 loop reads CASRPLQGRNGYTF. As DNA, the CDR3 is TGTGCCAGTAGGCCTTTACAGGGAAGGAATGGCTACACCTTC.

In this sample, this clonotype turned up many times. This chain links TRBV11-2 with TRBJ2-2; tentatively, D is TRBD2 (6 bases). V dropped 0 bases and J dropped 5 bases, with 10 bases sitting between them. The CDR3 covers 15 residues. Per germline, CDR1 SGHAT and CDR2 FQNNGV. CDR3 nucleotide sequence: TGTGCCAGCAGCTTAGAACTAGCTAGTACCGGGGAGCTGTTTTTT. Translated: CASSLELASTGELFF.

The chain carries TRBV5-1 and TRBJ2-7; 9 positions match TRBD1. Per germline, CDR1 SGHRS and CDR2 YFSETQ. The CDR3 sequence is 15 residues long. V shed 5 bases and J 2 bases; nucleotides not matched to a gene: 8. This CDR3 is CASRIGQGNAYEQYF. Here the CDR3 DNA reads TGCGCCAGCAGGATAGGACAGGGGAATGCCTACGAGCAGTACTTC.

This clonotype was found many times. This chain connects TRBV19 to TRBJ2-4, with 11 nucleotides matching TRBD1. There are 14 residues in the CDR3. Trimming took 4 bases from V and 5 from J; bases not matched to a gene: 1. Germline CDR1 LNHDA, CDR2 SQIVND (reference sequence). The CDR3 protein is CASSRGQGENIQYF. In DNA, the CDR3 is TGTGCCAGTAGTAGGGGACAGGGGGAAAACATTCAGTACTTC.

This clonotype was observed at least ten times. CDR3: CASSVDGSGSSYEQYF. The CDR3 DNA follows: TGTGCCAGCAGCGTAGATGGTAGCGGTAGCTCCTACGAGCAGTACTTC. The V gene is TRBV9, the J gene TRBJ2-7, with D perhaps matching TRBD2 (6 bases). Trimming took 0 bases from V and 0 from J, leaving 13 bases between them. The CDR3 sequence is 16 residues long. Germline CDR1 reads SGDLS; CDR2 reads YYNGEE.

This clonotype was counted ten times or more. The CDR3 coding sequence is TGTGCCAGCAGTTACTCAGGGGGGCAGGAAGCTTTCTTT. Amino acid sequence: CASSYSGGQEAFF. The chain uses TRBV6-5 and TRBJ1-1, with D perhaps matching TRBD1 (6 bases). Per germline, CDR1 MNHEY and CDR2 SVGAGI. The CDR3 is made up of 13 amino acids. V was trimmed by 0 bases and J by 8 bases, leaving 10 bases between them.

J is TRBJ1-1 and V is TRBV5-1; the D is unclear. Trimming removed 4 bases at V and 10 bases at J, with 17 bases between. The CDR3 consists of 13 residues. CDR1 and CDR2 from the germline V gene are SGHRS and YFSETQ. The chain's CDR3 is CASSQEGRSGAFF. The CDR3 nucleotides read TGCGCCAGCAGCCAAGAAGGGCGGTCGGGAGCTTTCTTT.

The rearrangement uses TRBV28 and TRBJ2-5; 7 bases align to TRBD1. Germline CDR1 MDHEN, CDR2 SYDVKM. This CDR3 contains 14 residues. Trimming removed 1 base from V and 7 bases from J; junction bases left unmatched: 6. CDR3 in DNA: TGTGCCAGCAGTTTATCTGACAGGGACGGGACCCAGTACTTC. Translation: CASSLSDRDGTQYF.

In its sample, this clonotype was seen many times. CDR3 in DNA: TGTGCCATCAGTGAACCCTCTCAGCCCCAGCATTTT. This codes for CAISEPSQPQHF. The chain uses TRBV10-3 and TRBJ1-5; D not certain. Germline CDR1 and CDR2: ENHRY and SYGVKD. V was clipped by 3 bases and J by 6 bases, with 6 bases between them. The CDR3 has 12 amino acids.

This clonotype has ten or more counts. V is TRBV12-3 or TRBV12-4 and J is TRBJ2-7; weak D call: TRBD2 (5 bases). V was trimmed by 3 bases and J by 5 bases, leaving 14 bases between them. This CDR3 region has 14 residues. CDR3 amino acids: CASSFFGSNDEQYF. The CDR3 nucleotides read TGTGCCAGCAGTTTTTTTGGGAGTAACGACGAGCAGTACTTC.

This clonotype was observed at least ten times. The gene calls are TRBV5-1 and TRBJ2-7; 12 bases are a match to TRBD2. The CDR3 is made up of 13 amino acids. J gave up 6 bases and V 7 bases, and 5 bases lay outside the gene matches. CDR1 is SGHRS and CDR2 is YFSETQ in the germline V gene. This CDR3 reads CASLALAGGEQYF. The CDR3 DNA is TGCGCCAGCCTCGCACTAGCGGGAGGCGAGCAGTACTTC.

This clonotype was seen at least ten times. The chain uses TRBV6-1 and TRBJ2-5; 7 bases agree with TRBD1. This CDR3 spans 15 amino acids. V shed 1 base and J 2 bases; nucleotides not matched to a gene: 4. Per the germline V gene, CDR1 is MNHNS and CDR2 is SASEGT. The CDR3 reads CASSEVQGTQETQYF. The CDR3 DNA sequence: TGTGCCAGCAGTGAAGTACAGGGGACGCAAGAGACCCAGTACTTC.